This T cell receptor beta chain is from a study of T-cell memory formation after mild COVID-19. This CDR3 comprises 17 residues. The germline V and J ends were trimmed by 8 bases and 0 bases, with 22 bases remaining between them. TCRdb used MiXCR to reprocess the 5' RACE reads, holding one entry per CDR3 protein. The table shows 500,000 to 550,000 distinct CDR3 sequences, with roughly 22% occurring only once. The chain is built from TRBV12-3 or TRBV12-4 and TRBJ1-1; D ambiguous. The sample taken for sequencing was PBMCs or a T cell subset sorted from them (not recorded which). The receptor's source is an adult woman who had mild COVID-19 (a few samples of this study predate the infection). Cell type and time point are not known. The CDR3 DNA reads as TGTGCCAGCGGCCGGCGGTCACTGTACACTATGAACACTGAAGCTTTCTTT. This translates into CASGRRSLYTMNTEAFF.